The sequence of this T cell receptor beta chain was determined in a study of identical twins. This CDR3 is built from 14 residues. The V gene's germline CDR1 is ENHRY and CDR2 SYGVKD. With 0 bases clipped from V and 1 base from J, the junction kept 0 bases outside the gene matches. Via MiXCR, TCRdb re-called the 5' RACE reads, giving one row per CDR3 protein. Among about 530,000 distinct CDR3 sequences, 20% to 25% were seen once, and the ten largest hold approximately 0.52%. This same sample was also part of a study on yellow fever vaccine responses in identical twins.

This TCR came from a woman in her late teens or twenties in good health. Material: CD4+ T cells sorted from blood. The chain couples TRBV10-3 to TRBJ2-7; 7 bases align to TRBD1. CDR3 nucleotides: TGTGCCATCAGTGAGTCGGGACAGTCCTACGAGCAGTACTTC. It yields the protein CAISESGQSYEQYF.